The 31 T cell receptor beta chains reported below all come from one sample, sequenced in a study of blood T cell repertoires in COVID-19. Data came from immunoSEQ multiplex PCR; TCRdb stores just in-frame clones and leaves some out. The repertoire has 250,000 to 350,000 clones, 87% of them found once; the top ten carry 2.2%. Sequencing was done on a sample of peripheral blood. The receptors come from a woman in her fifties or sixties who had recovered from COVID-19.

The chain has TRBV4-3 and TRBJ2-7, with TRBD2 matching over 10 bases. After removal of 3 bases from V and 5 bases from J, the junction contained 7 bases not matched to a gene. The CDR3 consists of 15 residues. Germline V gives CDR1 LGHNA, CDR2 YSLEER. DNA of the CDR3: TGCGCCAGCAGCCATCTAGCGGGAGCGGGCCACGAGCAGTACTTC. It encodes CASSHLAGAGHEQYF.

The chain employs TRBV29-1 and TRBJ1-4; 11 nucleotides line up with TRBD1. The CDR3 consists of 14 residues. CDR1 and CDR2 from the germline V gene are SQVTM and ANQGSEA. V shed 6 bases, J shed 7 bases, and the junction held 7 bases outside the gene matches. The CDR3 reads CSVGQGGRGEKLFF. The CDR3 DNA sequence: TGCAGCGTGGGACAGGGGGGAAGGGGTGAAAAACTGTTTTTT.

The V and J genes are TRBV28 and TRBJ1-2; unclear D gene. From germline, CDR1 is MDHEN and CDR2 SYDVKM. The length of the CDR3 is 12 residues. Trimming removed 0 bases at V and 8 bases at J, with 7 bases between. The CDR3 loop is CASSLWSEGYTF. CDR3 in DNA: TGTGCCAGCAGTTTATGGTCAGAAGGCTACACCTTC.

The gene calls are TRBV2 and TRBJ2-2; 7 nucleotides line up with TRBD1. The V gene end was trimmed by 6 bases and the J gene end by 5 bases; junction bases not matched to a gene: 9. This CDR3 has 15 amino acids. The V gene's germline CDR1 is SNHLY and CDR2 FYNNEI. This CDR3 is CASRPRQGLTGELFF. CDR3 nucleotides: TGTGCCAGCAGACCTAGACAGGGTTTAACCGGGGAGCTGTTTTTT. The full variable domain, completed using reference TRBV2 and TRBJ2-2, is EPEVTQTPSHQVTQMGQEVILRCVPISNHLYFYWYRQILGQKVEFLVSFYNNEISEKSEIFDDQFSVERPDGSNFTLKIRSTKLEDSAMYFCASRPRQGLTGELFFGEGSRLTVL.

This clone was observed a handful of times. The rearrangement uses TRBV6-1 and TRBJ2-7; D not resolved. V was pared by 2 bases and J by 3 bases, with 11 bases between. The CDR3 has 14 residues. Germline V gives CDR1 MNHNS, CDR2 SASEGT. CDR3: CASSEFSPLYEQYF. CDR3 bases: TGTGCCAGCAGTGAATTCTCTCCCCTCTACGAGCAGTACTTC.

Only a few counts were recorded for this clone. J is TRBJ1-2 and V is TRBV27, with 7 bases aligning to TRBD1. The CDR3 is 13 amino acids. The V segment lost 6 bases and the J segment 3 bases; nucleotides outside the gene matches: 4. Per the germline V gene, CDR1 is MNHEY and CDR2 is SMNVEV (reference sequence). The CDR3 loop is CASRYTGDYGYTF. DNA for the CDR3: TGTGCCAGCAGATATACAGGGGACTATGGCTACACCTTC.

V gene TRBV7-9 combines with J gene TRBJ2-1; TRBD2 aligns across 9 bases. The germline CDR1 and CDR2 sequences are SEHNR and FQNEAQ (reference sequence). The CDR3 is made up of 18 amino acids. V lost 1 base, J lost 0 bases, and 7 bases stayed unmatched. CDR3: CASSLVAGGTRSYNEQFF. The CDR3 DNA reads as TGTGCCAGCAGCTTAGTGGCGGGGGGGACCCGCTCCTACAATGAGCAGTTCTTC.

The chain employs TRBV10-1 and TRBJ1-1; 8 bases are a match to TRBD1. The trim removed 6 bases at V and 10 bases at J, leaving 10 bases unmatched. The CDR3 is made up of 13 amino acids. From germline, CDR1 is WNHNN and CDR2 SYGVQD (reference sequence). The CDR3 DNA reads TGCGCCAGCAGCCCATCGGACAGGGAACGAGCTTTCTTT. It yields the protein CASSPSDRERAFF.

This chain connects TRBV9 to TRBJ1-6; D not resolved. The CDR3 consists of 14 residues. Germline assignment: CDR1 SGDLS and CDR2 YYNGEE. The V and J ends lost 1 base and 10 bases respectively, with 12 bases between them. CDR3: CASSVRELGSPLHF. For the CDR3, the DNA is TGTGCCAGCAGCGTAAGGGAGTTGGGGTCACCCCTCCACTTT. The variable domain in full, completed from reference TRBV9 and TRBJ1-6, reads DSGVTQTPKHLITATGQRVTLRCSPRSGDLSVYWYQQSLDQGLQFLIQYYNGEERAKGNILERFSAQQFPDLHSELNLSSLELGDSALYFCASSVRELGSPLHFGNGTRLTVT.

The chain carries TRBV4-2 and TRBJ1-4, with TRBD1 as a possible D gene (5 bases). V dropped 0 bases and J dropped 7 bases, with 12 bases sitting between them. The CDR3 runs 15 residues. The germline V gene has CDR1 LGHNA and CDR2 YNFKEQ. CDR3 nucleotide sequence: TGTGCCAGCAGCCAAGAGTGGGGGGGAGGTGAAAAACTGTTTTTT. Protein: CASSQEWGGGEKLFF.

This chain connects TRBV3-1 (or the pseudogene TRBV3-2) to TRBJ1-2; 12 bases align to TRBD1. This CDR3 has 16 residues. Germline trimming cut 4 bases from V and 8 bases from J; bases unmatched to any gene: 11. Germline assignment: CDR1 LGHDT and CDR2 YNNKEL (reference sequence). DNA of the CDR3: TGTGCCAGCAGCCTGAAAGTGGGACAGGGGGCGGGAGGCTACACCTTC. It is translated as CASSLKVGQGAGGYTF.

The V call is TRBV28, the J call TRBJ2-5, with D perhaps TRBD1 (5 bases). With 6 bases removed from V and 3 bases from J, the gap between germline ends came to 11 bases. Germline CDR1 is MDHEN and CDR2 is SYDVKM. This CDR3 region has 13 residues. Written as DNA, the CDR3 is TGTGCCAGCAGACGGGCAGGGAAAGAGACCCAGTACTTC. It translates to CASRRAGKETQYF.

The V and J genes are TRBV5-4 and TRBJ1-2, with a weak D call TRBD1 (5 bases). CDR1 and CDR2 from the germline V gene are SGHNT and YYREEE (reference sequence). The germline V and J ends were trimmed by 6 bases and 6 bases, with 21 bases remaining between them. CDR3 length: 15 amino acids. The CDR3 coding sequence is TGTGCCAGCACCACCGGACAACGGAACCTCGATGGCTACACCTTC. Residues: CASTTGQRNLDGYTF.

This clone has just a few counts. V usage is TRBV7-8 and J usage is TRBJ2-1, with 8 bases lining up with TRBD2. After removal of 2 bases from V and 5 bases from J, the junction contained 8 bases not matched to a gene. Germline values: CDR1 SGHVS, CDR2 FQNEAQ. This CDR3 has 16 residues. The CDR3 sequence is CASSLQAGAGDNEQFF. The CDR3 DNA reads TGTGCCAGCAGCTTACAAGCGGGAGCTGGGGACAATGAGCAGTTCTTC.

The chain recombines TRBV11-3 with TRBJ2-7; possible D gene TRBD2, 6 bases. Trimming took off 0 bases at V and 6 bases at J, with 9 bases between the two ends. Germline CDR1 SGHNT, CDR2 YENEEA. This CDR3 contains 13 residues. CDR3 protein: CASSLDVGGEQYF. For the CDR3, the DNA is TGTGCCAGCAGCTTAGACGTGGGGGGCGAGCAGTACTTC. The entire variable domain, with the rest obtained from reference TRBV11-3 and TRBJ2-7, is as follows: EAGVVQSPRYKIIEKKQPVAFWCNPISGHNTLYWYLQNLGQGPELLIRYENEEAVDDSQLPKDRFSAERLKGVDSTLKIQPAELGDSAVYLCASSLDVGGEQYFGPGTRLTVT.

This chain links TRBV10-3 with TRBJ1-1; TRBD1 agrees at 8 bases. CDR3 length: 13 residues. V shed 10 bases, J shed 11 bases, and the junction held 15 bases outside the gene matches. Per germline, CDR1 ENHRY and CDR2 SYGVKD. CDR3 sequence: CATSGTGTPEAFF. DNA of the CDR3: TGTGCCACCTCCGGGACAGGAACTCCCGAGGCTTTCTTT.

The chain links TRBV10-3 to TRBJ1-1, with a weak D call TRBD1 (5 bases). The V gene's germline CDR1 is ENHRY and CDR2 SYGVKD. The CDR3 is 13 amino acids. Trimming pared 8 bases from V and 2 bases from J, leaving 12 bases between. CDR3 sequence (DNA): TGTGCCATCTTGGGCAGGGCCAACACTGAAGCTTTCTTT. This codes for CAILGRANTEAFF.

This chain connects TRBV15 to TRBJ2-1, with TRBD2 identical over 7 bases. The CDR3 is 21 amino acids. CDR1 LNHNV and CDR2 YYDKDF come from the germline V gene (reference sequence). J gave up 4 bases and V 1 base, and 22 bases lay outside the gene matches. The CDR3 reads CATSRGYGRLTSKSGYNEQFF. In nucleotides, the CDR3 is TGTGCCACCAGCAGAGGTTATGGACGGTTGACTAGCAAAAGTGGGTACAATGAGCAGTTCTTC.

V gene TRBV5-6 combines with J gene TRBJ1-5; D is perhaps TRBD1 (6 bases). Germline V gene data show CDR1 as SGHDT and CDR2 as YYEEEE. With 1 base removed from V and 4 bases from J, the gap between germline ends came to 12 bases. The CDR3 spans 15 residues. The CDR3 protein is CASSLISDRNQPQHF. Here the CDR3 DNA reads TGTGCCAGCAGCTTGATTTCGGACAGAAATCAGCCCCAGCATTTT.

The chain carries TRBV6-1 and TRBJ2-7, with D maybe TRBD1 (6 bases). Germline CDR1 MNHNS, CDR2 SASEGT. V lost 5 bases, J lost 1 base, and 15 bases lay in between. The length of the CDR3 is 15 residues. In DNA form, the CDR3 reads TGTGCCAGCAGTCAGCCCGGGACATCTTCCTACGAGCAGTACTTC. As protein: CASSQPGTSSYEQYF.

This clone is a singleton in its sample. This rearrangement joins TRBV5-6 to TRBJ1-1; D is perhaps TRBD1 (5 bases). Germline assignment: CDR1 SGHDT and CDR2 YYEEEE. The CDR3 length is 15 residues. V was shortened by 1 base and J by 5 bases, with 15 bases between the two germline ends. This CDR3 reads CASSLWGGHWTEAFF. In DNA, the CDR3 is TGTGCCAGCAGCTTGTGGGGGGGTCATTGGACTGAAGCTTTCTTT.

This clone was observed once. This chain uses TRBV6-5 with TRBJ1-1, with D perhaps TRBD1 (5 bases). Looked up from germline, CDR1 is MNHEY and CDR2 is SVGAGI. The V gene lost 2 bases and the J gene lost 9 bases, with 10 bases spanning the gap. The CDR3 is made up of 12 amino acids. CDR3: CASSYEEGKAFF. The CDR3 nucleotides are TGTGCCAGCAGTTACGAGGAGGGGAAAGCTTTCTTT.

The gene calls are TRBV12-3 or TRBV12-4 and TRBJ1-2, with no clear D. V lost 5 bases and J 8 bases, leaving 15 bases between the germline ends. The CDR3 contains 13 residues. CDR3 protein: CASSERGISGYTF. The CDR3 coding sequence is TGTGCCAGCAGTGAGAGAGGGATCAGCGGCTACACCTTC.

This clone occurred many times. The chain combines TRBV19 with TRBJ1-1; TRBD1 aligns across 8 bases. The CDR3 has 14 amino acids. Germline V gene lookup returns CDR1 LNHDA and CDR2 SQIVND (reference sequence). The V segment lost 5 bases and the J segment 4 bases; nucleotides outside the gene matches: 6. CDR3 region: CASSLTGGGTEAFF. The CDR3 DNA follows: TGTGCCAGTAGTCTAACAGGGGGGGGCACTGAAGCTTTCTTT.

This sequence joins TRBV30 and TRBJ1-3; maybe TRBD1 (6 bases). The CDR3 totals 14 residues. Germline CDR1 GTSNPN, CDR2 SVGIG (reference sequence). V lost 2 bases, J lost 0 bases, and 8 bases lay in between. CDR3 loop: CAWSRGSSGNTIYF. Here the CDR3 DNA reads TGTGCCTGGAGTAGGGGGAGCTCTGGAAACACCATATATTTT.

The chain links TRBV2 to TRBJ1-1, with TRBD1 matching 9 bases. The germline CDR1 and CDR2 sequences are SNHLY and FYNNEI. V dropped 7 bases and J dropped 1; count of bases not matched to a gene: 16. The CDR3 is made up of 18 amino acids. CDR3 coding DNA: TGTGCCAGCAATCGCCCGGGACAGGGTTTTAGGGGGAACACTGAAGCTTTCTTT. Amino acids: CASNRPGQGFRGNTEAFF.

The chain links TRBV11-2 to TRBJ2-7; the D gene is possibly TRBD1 (6 bases). CDR1 is SGHAT, CDR2 FQNNGV, per germline. V was clipped by 4 bases and J by 2 bases, with 15 bases between them. CDR3 length equals 15 residues. CDR3 protein: CASSWTSGVPYEQYF. DNA of the CDR3: TGTGCCAGCAGCTGGACCTCAGGGGTTCCCTACGAGCAGTACTTC. Variable domain in full (rest from reference TRBV11-2 and TRBJ2-7): EAGVAQSPRYKIIEKRQSVAFWCNPISGHATLYWYQQILGQGPKLLIQFQNNGVVDDSQLPKDRFSAERLKGVDSTLKIQPAKLEDSAVYLCASSWTSGVPYEQYFGPGTRLTVT.

This clone was observed a few times. The chain carries TRBV6-5 and TRBJ1-1; tentatively, D is TRBD1 (6 bases). V lost 7 bases to trimming and J lost 0 bases, with 12 bases between them. The CDR3 totals 14 residues. Germline assignment: CDR1 MNHEY and CDR2 SVGAGI. The CDR3 nucleotides are TGTGCCAGCATCAGCAGGGGCCTGAACACTGAAGCTTTCTTT. It codes for CASISRGLNTEAFF.

This chain connects TRBV27 to TRBJ2-2; 9 bases line up with TRBD1. CDR3 length equals 16 residues. J lost 5 bases, V lost 5 bases, and 9 bases had no gene match. CDR1 MNHEY and CDR2 SMNVEV come from the germline V gene (reference sequence). CDR3 DNA sequence: TGTGCCAGCAGTACGGGACAGGGTGGCGGGACCGGGGAGCTGTTTTTT. As protein: CASSTGQGGGTGELFF.

The chain carries TRBV7-2 and TRBJ2-5; 13 bases map to TRBD2. The CDR3 totals 13 residues. Germline lookup yields CDR1 SGHTA and CDR2 FQGNSA. Unmatched junction bases numbered 2, after V lost 4 bases and J lost 9 bases. CDR3 in amino acids: CASSSTSGGAQYF. The CDR3 DNA reads TGTGCCAGCAGCTCTACTAGCGGGGGGGCCCAGTACTTC.

V gene TRBV11-2 combines with J gene TRBJ2-1; 9 nucleotides agree with TRBD1. The junction had 10 bases not matched to a gene; V was cut back by 6 bases and J by 1 base. CDR1 is SGHAT and CDR2 is FQNNGV in the germline V gene. This CDR3 has 17 residues. Here the CDR3 DNA reads TGTGCCAGCAGTCGAGGGGGACAGGGAAAGTCCTACAATGAGCAGTTCTTC. Protein: CASSRGGQGKSYNEQFF. Complete variable domain (other parts from reference TRBV11-2 and TRBJ2-1): EAGVAQSPRYKIIEKRQSVAFWCNPISGHATLYWYQQILGQGPKLLIQFQNNGVVDDSQLPKDRFSAERLKGVDSTLKIQPAKLEDSAVYLCASSRGGQGKSYNEQFFGPGTRLTVL.